This TCR beta chain was sequenced during a study of vaccination effects on CD4 cells after COVID-19. Measured with immunoSEQ multiplex PCR; TCRdb has only the in-frame clones, and not every one. The sample has some 70,000 clones, about 86% seen once; the top ten hold 0.95% to 1.5%. Points on this clone: The antigen is not known.

ViraFEST used viral peptide pools to expand antigen-specific CD4+ T cells before sequencing. Cultured cells yielded isolated CD4+ T cells after 10 days. All participants had two doses of either the BNT162b2 or mRNA-1273 vaccine. Approximately 2 million PBMC per well received approximately 10 IU/ml IL-2 and 9 to 10 ug/ml peptides in culture. This CDR3 has 15 amino acids. The chain recombines TRBV21-1 with TRBJ2-4. TRBV21-1 is deemed a pseudogene. The sample consisted of CD4+ T cells from PBMCs cultured with HCoV-229E spike peptides, taken after COVID-19 vaccination. This TCR derives from a human donor who received a COVID-19 vaccine. Here the CDR3 reads CASSKRFVPKNIQYF. The CDR3 DNA reads TGTGCCAGCAGCAAAAGGTTCGTACCTAAAAACATTCAGTACTTC.